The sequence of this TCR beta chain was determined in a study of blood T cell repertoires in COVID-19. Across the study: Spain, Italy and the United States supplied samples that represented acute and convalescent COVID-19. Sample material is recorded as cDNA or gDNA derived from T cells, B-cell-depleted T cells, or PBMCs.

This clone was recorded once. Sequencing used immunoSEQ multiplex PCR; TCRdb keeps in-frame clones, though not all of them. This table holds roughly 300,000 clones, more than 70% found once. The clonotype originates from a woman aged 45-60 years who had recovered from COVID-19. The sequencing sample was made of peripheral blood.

CDR3: CAWSGRGGKETQYF. DNA for the CDR3: TGTGCCTGGAGTGGGAGGGGGGGAAAAGAGACCCAGTACTTC. The rearrangement links TRBV30 to TRBJ2-5; a weak D match, TRBD2 (7 bases). CDR1 GTSNPN and CDR2 SVGIG come from the germline V gene (reference sequence). This CDR3 region has 14 residues. Trimming left V 1 base short and J 3 bases short, with 12 bases between.